The 27 T cell receptor beta chains in this list originate from one sample, sequenced in a study of glioma-infiltrating T cells. TCR alpha and beta CDR3 regions were amplified from RNA using iRepertoire nested multiplex PCR. TCRdb fed the multiplex PCR reads into MiXCR, producing one record per CDR3 protein. Of under 150,000 distinct CDR3 sequences in the sample, more than 35% were seen once. Sequenced material: glioma tissue, nonneoplastic brain tissue, or PBMCs (not recorded which). The receptors derive from a human donor with low-grade glioma or glioblastoma, undergoing nonglioma brain surgery, or in good health (not recorded which).

This clonotype was counted between two and nine times. V usage is TRBV6-1 and J usage is TRBJ2-7; D not resolved. This CDR3 contains 14 residues. V was trimmed by 10 bases and J by 2 bases, leaving 18 bases between them. Germline V CDR1 and CDR2: MNHNS, SASEGT. The CDR3 DNA reads TGTGCCATGGGCGACTCCACCAACCCCTACGAGCAGTACTTC. This encodes CAMGDSTNPYEQYF.

This clonotype was seen a few times. The chain couples TRBV24-1 to TRBJ1-2; D is unclear. Germline CDR1 KGHDR, CDR2 SFDVKD. This CDR3 spans 11 amino acids. Trimming stripped 1 base from V and 7 bases from J, with 3 bases between. CDR3 amino acids: CATSDLGGYTF. The CDR3 bases are TGTGCCACCAGTGATTTAGGTGGCTACACCTTC.

CDR3 sequence reads: CSARDPGAYGYTF. The CDR3 DNA follows: TGCAGTGCTAGAGACCCCGGGGCCTATGGCTACACCTTC. The chain joins TRBV20-1 to TRBJ1-2, with D perhaps matching TRBD1 (5 bases). The length of the CDR3 is 13 residues. Germline CDR1 DFQATT, CDR2 SNEGSKA (reference sequence). The V gene lost 0 bases and the J gene lost 4 bases, with 9 bases spanning the gap.

This clonotype was seen a few times. The J gene is TRBJ2-3, the V gene TRBV6-1; TRBD1 aligns across 8 bases. Germline lookup yields CDR1 MNHNS and CDR2 SASEGT. The CDR3 length is 16 residues. Germline trimming cut 8 bases from V and 0 bases from J; bases unmatched to any gene: 10. The CDR3 loop is CASGRNTGGSTDTQYF. The DNA for the CDR3 is TGTGCCAGCGGAAGAAATACAGGGGGGAGCACAGATACGCAGTATTTT.

The chain is built from TRBV12-3 or TRBV12-4 and TRBJ2-1, with 10 bases aligning to TRBD2. Trimming cost V 4 bases and J 14 bases; bases outside gene matches: 2. The CDR3 contains 11 residues. CDR3 in amino acids: CASSSGTSEFF. DNA for the CDR3: TGTGCCAGCAGTTCCGGGACTAGCGAGTTCTTC.

This clonotype was recorded at least ten times. V is TRBV6-2 or TRBV6-3 and J is TRBJ1-2, with D unclear. Trimming pared 0 bases from V and 8 bases from J, leaving 13 bases between. In germline, CDR1 is MNHEY, CDR2 SVGEGT. The CDR3 runs to 14 residues. CDR3 DNA: TGTGCCAGCAGTTACTCTCCAAGGGCAGGCGGCTACACCTTC. Its translation: CASSYSPRAGGYTF.

Ten or more counts support this clonotype. The chain recombines TRBV7-2 with TRBJ2-1; no firm D call. V shed 5 bases and J shed 2 bases, with 10 bases lying between them. The CDR3 contains 14 residues. CDR1 SGHTA and CDR2 FQGNSA come from the germline V gene. CDR3 bases: TGTGCCAGCAGCCTTAGGCCCCCCTACAATGAGCAGTTCTTC. Protein product: CASSLRPPYNEQFF.

This chain connects TRBV29-1 to TRBJ2-2; D not resolved. This CDR3 comprises 12 residues. Germline CDR1 SQVTM, CDR2 ANQGSEA. V was pared by 2 bases and J by 6 bases, with 7 bases between. CDR3 in DNA: TGCAGCGTTGAAAAGAGACCCGGGGAGCTGTTTTTT. This codes for CSVEKRPGELFF.

The chain uses TRBV20-1 and TRBJ2-1, with TRBD1 matching over 9 bases. CDR1 and CDR2 (germline): DFQATT, SNEGSKA (reference sequence). The CDR3 extends over 19 amino acids. V lost 6 bases, J lost 0 bases, and 18 bases stayed unmatched. Here the CDR3 reads CSASAFPGTGLSSYNEQFF. Here the CDR3 DNA reads TGCAGTGCCTCCGCGTTTCCCGGGACAGGGCTGAGCTCCTACAATGAGCAGTTCTTC.

This clonotype has only a few counts. V usage is TRBV6-1 and J usage is TRBJ1-5; no clear D gene. Germline assignment: CDR1 MNHNS and CDR2 SASEGT. The CDR3 covers 13 residues. Deletions cut 6 bases from V and 7 bases from J, with 13 bases between. The CDR3 spells CASRGGLGQPQHF. DNA of the CDR3: TGTGCCAGCAGAGGAGGGCTTGGGCAGCCCCAGCATTTT.

This clonotype was counted a few times. The chain recombines TRBV10-3 with TRBJ1-5; TRBD1 aligns across 11 bases. With 0 bases clipped from V and 7 bases from J, the junction kept 5 bases outside the gene matches. This CDR3 contains 16 residues. Germline-derived CDR1 and CDR2 are ENHRY and SYGVKD. The CDR3 spells CAISESGQGAGQPQHF. CDR3 coding DNA: TGTGCCATCAGTGAGTCTGGACAGGGGGCGGGACAGCCCCAGCATTTT.

This clonotype was observed at least ten times. V gene TRBV28 combines with J gene TRBJ2-7; D gene unclear. Trimming took off 2 bases at V and 2 bases at J, with 7 bases between the two ends. The CDR3 spans 13 residues. From germline, CDR1 is MDHEN and CDR2 SYDVKM. The CDR3 is CASSLTGPYEQYF. Here the CDR3 DNA reads TGTGCCAGCAGTTTAACGGGCCCCTACGAGCAGTACTTC. The full variable domain, in which reference TRBV28 and TRBJ2-7 provide the parts outside the CDR3, is DVKVTQSSRYLVKRTGEKVFLECVQDMDHENMFWYRQDPGLGLRLIYFSYDVKMKEKGDIPEGYSVSREKKERFSLILESASTNQTSMYLCASSLTGPYEQYFGPGTRLTVT.

V and J are TRBV2 and TRBJ2-2; no clear D gene. CDR3 length equals 16 residues. CDR1 and CDR2 from the germline V gene are SNHLY and FYNNEI. The germline V and J ends were trimmed by 3 bases and 0 bases, with 11 bases remaining between them. The chain's CDR3 is CASSEQDFANTGELFF. The CDR3 DNA is TGTGCCAGCAGTGAGCAGGATTTCGCGAACACCGGGGAGCTGTTTTTT.

V is TRBV20-1 and J is TRBJ2-7; TRBD2 matches 9 bases. The CDR3 covers 13 residues. J was trimmed by 4 bases and V by 8 bases; bases with no gene match: 9. Germline loops: CDR1 DFQATT, CDR2 SNEGSKA (reference sequence). Written as DNA, the CDR3 is TGCAGTTCCCCAGGACTAGCGTCTTACGAGCAGTACTTC. Translation gives CSSPGLASYEQYF.

V is TRBV2 and J is TRBJ2-3; TRBD1 might be the D (5 bases). The V end was cut by 4 bases, the J end by 2 bases, with 13 bases between. This CDR3 region has 15 residues. Germline V gives CDR1 SNHLY, CDR2 FYNNEI. The DNA of the CDR3 is TGTGCCAGCAGTGGTCAGGGCCGGTACACAGATACGCAGTATTTT. Protein product: CASSGQGRYTDTQYF.

This clonotype has a handful of counts. The chain combines TRBV6-2 or TRBV6-3 with TRBJ2-3; unclear D gene. V lost 3 bases, J lost 5 bases, and 6 bases lay in between. The CDR3 extends over 12 amino acids. In germline, CDR1 is MNHEY, CDR2 SVGEGT. CDR3 protein: CASSYGVDTQYF. DNA for the CDR3: TGTGCCAGCAGTTATGGGGTAGATACGCAGTATTTT.

The chain uses TRBV20-1 and TRBJ2-1, with D possibly matching TRBD1 (6 bases). From germline, CDR1 is DFQATT and CDR2 SNEGSKA (reference sequence). V dropped 5 bases and J dropped 4 bases, with 18 bases sitting between them. The CDR3 length is 15 residues. CDR3 protein: CSAPDDRNKYNEQFF. CDR3 coding DNA: TGCAGTGCTCCCGACGACAGGAACAAGTACAATGAGCAGTTCTTC.

The rearrangement uses TRBV6-1 and TRBJ2-7; 9 bases are a match to TRBD2. Per the germline V gene, CDR1 is MNHNS and CDR2 is SASEGT. V was pared by 10 bases and J by 5 bases, with 9 bases of the junction left unmatched. The CDR3 covers 13 residues. CDR3 sequence: CATLAGERNEQYF. CDR3 nucleotide sequence: TGTGCCACGTTAGCGGGAGAGCGAAACGAGCAGTACTTC.

The chain employs TRBV5-1 and TRBJ1-1; D gene uncertain. V was cut by 2 bases and J by 0 bases, with 14 bases left in between. CDR1 and CDR2 (germline): SGHRS, YFSETQ. The CDR3 is 16 amino acids. This CDR3 is CASSLRSAELNTEAFF. The CDR3 DNA sequence: TGCGCCAGCAGCTTAAGGTCGGCAGAACTGAACACTGAAGCTTTCTTT.

This sequence joins TRBV4-2 and TRBJ2-1, with 7 bases aligning to TRBD2. Germline-derived CDR1 and CDR2 are LGHNA and YNFKEQ. The V segment lost 5 bases and the J segment 5 bases; nucleotides outside the gene matches: 3. The CDR3 runs to 13 residues. The CDR3 is CASSGLVDNEQFF. CDR3 sequence (DNA): TGTGCCAGCAGCGGACTAGTAGACAATGAGCAGTTCTTC.

The CDR3 coding sequence is TGTGCCAGCTCACCGAATGTAGCGGGGTACACTGAAGCTTTCTTT. It is translated as CASSPNVAGYTEAFF. This rearrangement joins TRBV18 to TRBJ1-1; no firm D call. Germline CDR1 and CDR2: KGHSH and LQKENI. The germline V and J ends were trimmed by 3 bases and 3 bases, with 14 bases remaining between them. The CDR3 is 15 amino acids.

Only a few counts were recorded for this clonotype. The gene calls are TRBV27 and TRBJ2-7, with 7 bases aligning to TRBD2. V was clipped by 0 bases and J by 4 bases; unmatched bases: 6. This CDR3 has 15 residues. Germline V CDR1 and CDR2: MNHEY, SMNVEV (reference sequence). This chain's CDR3 is CASSLSASGRYEQYF. The CDR3 region has the DNA TGTGCCAGCAGTTTATCGGCTAGCGGAAGATACGAGCAGTACTTC.

Concerning this clonotype: At one end, the junction sequence differs from germline, possibly due to a read error. The chain has TRBV6-2 or TRBV6-3 and TRBJ1-5, with 8 nucleotides matching TRBD1. Germline-derived CDR1 and CDR2 are MNHEY and SVGEGT. The CDR3 runs 15 residues. DNA of the CDR3: TGTGCCTGCAGCACAGGGGGAAGGAGCAATCAGCCCCAGCATTTT. This encodes CACSTGGRSNQPQHF.

The chain uses TRBV19 and TRBJ2-4; maybe TRBD1 (5 bases). Germline CDR1 is LNHDA and CDR2 is SQIVND (reference sequence). Deletions cut 3 bases from V and 4 bases from J, with 7 bases between. The CDR3 has 13 amino acids. The CDR3 bases are TGTGCCAGTAGTATGGGGCGGAAAAACATTCAGTACTTC. The encoded protein is CASSMGRKNIQYF.

The chain carries TRBV6-2 or TRBV6-3 and TRBJ1-2; D gene ambiguous. Germline V lookup: CDR1 MNHEY, CDR2 SVGEGT. Trimming removed 5 bases at V and 9 bases at J, with 19 bases between. The CDR3 has 14 residues. The CDR3 reads CASSTRTAELSYTF. CDR3 coding DNA: TGTGCCAGCAGTACCCGTACGGCGGAGCTTAGCTACACCTTC.

The J gene is TRBJ1-1, the V gene TRBV7-6, with D perhaps matching TRBD1 (5 bases). Per the germline V gene, CDR1 is SGHVS and CDR2 is FNYEAQ. The V end lost 7 bases, the J end lost 6 bases, and 21 bases lay between the germline ends. This CDR3 is 15 amino acids long. The CDR3 reads CASTGPGPHGPEAFF. For the CDR3, the DNA is TGTGCCAGCACCGGACCGGGACCCCACGGCCCTGAAGCTTTCTTT.

This clonotype has a handful of counts. The V gene is TRBV6-2 or TRBV6-3, the J gene TRBJ1-1; D unclear. The CDR3 is 13 amino acids. V was pared by 4 bases and J by 4 bases, with 10 bases between. Germline loops: CDR1 MNHEY, CDR2 SVGEGT. Here the CDR3 reads CASSFSEGTEAFF. CDR3 coding DNA: TGTGCCAGCAGTTTCTCAGAAGGCACTGAAGCTTTCTTT.